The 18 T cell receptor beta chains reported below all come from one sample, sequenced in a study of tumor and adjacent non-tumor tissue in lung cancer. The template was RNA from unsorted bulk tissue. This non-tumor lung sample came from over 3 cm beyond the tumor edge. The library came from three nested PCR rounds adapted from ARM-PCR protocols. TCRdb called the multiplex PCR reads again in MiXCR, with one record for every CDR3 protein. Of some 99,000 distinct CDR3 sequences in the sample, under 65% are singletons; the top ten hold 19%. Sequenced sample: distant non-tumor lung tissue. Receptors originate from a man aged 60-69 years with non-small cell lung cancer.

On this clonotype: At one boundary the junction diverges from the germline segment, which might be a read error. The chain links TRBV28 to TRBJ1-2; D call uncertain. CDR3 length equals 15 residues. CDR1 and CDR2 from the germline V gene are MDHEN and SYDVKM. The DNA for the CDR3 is TGTGCCAGCAGAACCTCCTTACACAGCTACTATGACTACACCTTC. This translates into CASRTSLHSYYDYTF.

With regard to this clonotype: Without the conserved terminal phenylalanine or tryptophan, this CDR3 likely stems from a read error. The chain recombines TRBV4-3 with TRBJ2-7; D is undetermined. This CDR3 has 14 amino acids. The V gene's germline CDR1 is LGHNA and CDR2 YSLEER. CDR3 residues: CASRQGTRDYEQYL. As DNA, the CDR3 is TGCGCCAGCAGACAAGGAACCAGAGACTACGAGCAGTACCTT.

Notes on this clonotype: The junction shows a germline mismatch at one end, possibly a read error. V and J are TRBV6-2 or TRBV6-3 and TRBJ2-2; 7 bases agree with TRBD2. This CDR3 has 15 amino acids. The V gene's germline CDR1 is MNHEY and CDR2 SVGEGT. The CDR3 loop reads CAISKTSANTGELLF. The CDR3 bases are TGTGCCATCAGCAAAACTAGCGCGAACACCGGGGAGCTGTTATTT.

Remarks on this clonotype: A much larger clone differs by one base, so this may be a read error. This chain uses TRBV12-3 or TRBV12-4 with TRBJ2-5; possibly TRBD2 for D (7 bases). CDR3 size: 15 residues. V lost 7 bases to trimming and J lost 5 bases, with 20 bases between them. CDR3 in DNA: TGTGCCAGCAATCCCAAAGGGGGGGCATCCGAGACCCAGTACTTC. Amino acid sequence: CASNPKGGASETQYF.

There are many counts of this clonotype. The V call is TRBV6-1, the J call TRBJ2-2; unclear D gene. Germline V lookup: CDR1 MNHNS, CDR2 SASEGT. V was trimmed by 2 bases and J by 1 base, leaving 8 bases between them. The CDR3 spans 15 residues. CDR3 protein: CASSERSRNTGELFF. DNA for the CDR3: TGTGCCAGCAGTGAAAGGTCCAGGAACACCGGGGAGCTGTTTTTT.

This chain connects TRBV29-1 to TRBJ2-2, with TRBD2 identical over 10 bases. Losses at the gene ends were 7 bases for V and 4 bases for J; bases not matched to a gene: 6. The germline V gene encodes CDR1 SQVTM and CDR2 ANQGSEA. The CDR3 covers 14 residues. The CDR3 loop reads CSADVAGGTGELFF. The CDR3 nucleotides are TGCAGCGCTGACGTAGCGGGGGGCACCGGGGAGCTGTTTTTT.

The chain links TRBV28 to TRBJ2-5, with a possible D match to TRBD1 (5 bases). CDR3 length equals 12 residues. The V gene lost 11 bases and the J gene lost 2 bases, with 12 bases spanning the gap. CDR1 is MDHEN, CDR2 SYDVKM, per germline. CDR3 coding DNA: TGTGCCTGCATGGCAGGGCAAGAGACCCAGTACTTC. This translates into CACMAGQETQYF.

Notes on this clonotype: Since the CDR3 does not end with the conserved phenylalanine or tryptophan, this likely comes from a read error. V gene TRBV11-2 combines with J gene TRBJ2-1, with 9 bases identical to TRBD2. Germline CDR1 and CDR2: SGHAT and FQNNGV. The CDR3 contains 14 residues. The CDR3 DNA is TGTGTCAGCAGTCGGACTAGCGATTACAATGAGCAGTTCTCC. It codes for CVSSRTSDYNEQFS.

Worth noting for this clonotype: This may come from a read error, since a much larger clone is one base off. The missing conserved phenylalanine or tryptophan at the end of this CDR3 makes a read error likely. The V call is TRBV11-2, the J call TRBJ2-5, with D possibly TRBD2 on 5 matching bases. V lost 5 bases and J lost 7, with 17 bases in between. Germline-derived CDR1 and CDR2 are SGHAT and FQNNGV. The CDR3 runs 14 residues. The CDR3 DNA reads TGTGCCAGCAGCGGAAGCGGAGCCTCAGTGACCCAGTACTTA. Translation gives CASSGSGASVTQYL.

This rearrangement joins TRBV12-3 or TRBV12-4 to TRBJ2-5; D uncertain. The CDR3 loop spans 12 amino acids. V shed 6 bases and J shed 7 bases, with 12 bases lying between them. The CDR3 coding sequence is TGTGCCAGCAGCCCTGACGAGATGACCCAGTACTTC. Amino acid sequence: CASSPDEMTQYF.

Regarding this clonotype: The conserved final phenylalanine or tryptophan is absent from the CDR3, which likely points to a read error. CDR3 in amino acids: CADSWEGLANEQFL. CDR3 nucleotides: TGTGCCGACAGCTGGGAAGGACTAGCGAATGAGCAGTTCTTA. This chain links TRBV11-3 with TRBJ2-1; 9 nucleotides agree with TRBD2. The V segment lost 11 bases and the J segment 7 bases; nucleotides outside the gene matches: 12. The CDR3 has 14 amino acids. The V gene's germline CDR1 is SGHNT and CDR2 YENEEA.

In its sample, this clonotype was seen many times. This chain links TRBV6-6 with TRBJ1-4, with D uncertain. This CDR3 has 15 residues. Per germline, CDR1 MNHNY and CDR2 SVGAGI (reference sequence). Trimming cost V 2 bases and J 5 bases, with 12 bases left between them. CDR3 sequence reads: CASSYGSRQNEKLFF. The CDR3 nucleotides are TGTGCCAGCAGTTACGGGTCAAGGCAGAATGAAAAACTGTTTTTT.

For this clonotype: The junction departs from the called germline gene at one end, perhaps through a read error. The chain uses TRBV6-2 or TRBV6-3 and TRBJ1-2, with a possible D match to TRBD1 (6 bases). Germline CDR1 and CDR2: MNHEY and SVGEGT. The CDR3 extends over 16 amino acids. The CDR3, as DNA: TGTGCCATCAGTCCCGGGGACAACACAACCTTCTCGGACTACACCTTC. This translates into CAISPGDNTTFSDYTF.

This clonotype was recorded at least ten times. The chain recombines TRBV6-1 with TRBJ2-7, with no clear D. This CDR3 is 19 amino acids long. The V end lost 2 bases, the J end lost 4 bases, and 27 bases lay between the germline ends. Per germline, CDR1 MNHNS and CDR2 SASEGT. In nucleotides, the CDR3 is TGTGCCAGCAGTGAATCGCCCTTTCCCGGCCTTCGAGGAATGTACGAGCAGTACTTC. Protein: CASSESPFPGLRGMYEQYF.

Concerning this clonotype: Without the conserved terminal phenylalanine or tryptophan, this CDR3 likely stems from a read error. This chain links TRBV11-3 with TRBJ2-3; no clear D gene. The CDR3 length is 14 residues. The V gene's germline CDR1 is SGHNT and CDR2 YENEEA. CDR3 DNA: TGTACCAGCAGCTTGCTCGGCTACACAGATACGCAGTATCTT. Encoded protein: CTSSLLGYTDTQYL.

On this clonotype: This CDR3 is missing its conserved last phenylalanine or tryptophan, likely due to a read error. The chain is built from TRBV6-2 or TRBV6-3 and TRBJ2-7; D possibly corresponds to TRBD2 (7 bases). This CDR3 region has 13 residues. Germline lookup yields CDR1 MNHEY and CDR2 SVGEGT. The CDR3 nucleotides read TGTGCCAGCAGACGCGGGGGCGCCTATGAGCAGTACATC. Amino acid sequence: CASRRGGAYEQYI.

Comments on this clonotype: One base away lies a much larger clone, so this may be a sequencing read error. CDR3 loop: CANSPVSKSYEQYF. CDR3 nucleotides: TGTGCCAACAGCCCCGTGAGCAAATCCTACGAGCAGTACTTC. This chain uses TRBV5-6 with TRBJ2-7, with D unclear. The length of the CDR3 is 14 residues. Germline assignment: CDR1 SGHDT and CDR2 YYEEEE.

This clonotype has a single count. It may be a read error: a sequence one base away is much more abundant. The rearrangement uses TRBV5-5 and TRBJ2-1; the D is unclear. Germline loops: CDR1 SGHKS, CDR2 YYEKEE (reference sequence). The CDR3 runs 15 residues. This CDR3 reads CASGYTGRQHNERFF. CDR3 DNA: TGTGCCAGCGGCTACACTGGACGGCAACACAATGAGCGGTTCTTC.